The subject of this entry is one T cell receptor beta chain. Antigen: not known. The data belong to a study of identical twins. Study outcomes and limitations: Low generation-probability sequences were in excess among twin-shared out-of-frame alpha sequences. Model-predicted out-of-frame TCR alpha sharing fell below observed values in monozygotic twins.

Germline lookup yields CDR1 DFQATT and CDR2 SNEGSKA (reference sequence). The V and J ends lost 3 bases and 5 bases, in that order; junction bases with no gene match: 14. This CDR3 has 18 amino acids. After template switching added a universal primer site, the resulting cDNA carried unique molecular identifiers. Via MiXCR, TCRdb re-called the 5' RACE reads, giving one row per CDR3 protein. The repertoire holds a few hundred thousand distinct CDR3 sequences, with approximately 8.8% as singletons. This TCR was recovered from a woman between 45 and 60 years old in good health. Input material: naive T cells sorted from blood. The rearrangement uses TRBV20-1 and TRBJ2-2; TRBD2 matches at 11 bases. CDR3 protein: CSARGLTSGKLGTGELFF. CDR3 DNA: TGCAGTGCTAGGGGGTTGACTAGCGGGAAGCTTGGAACCGGGGAGCTGTTTTTT.